The 29 T cell receptor beta chains below all came from one sample that was sequenced in a study of IL-32 and malignant T cell survival in cutaneous lymphoma. Method: immunoSEQ multiplex PCR; TCRdb's copy keeps in-frame clones and lacks some. Of about 920 clones in the sample, 70% to 85% were seen once. Blood came from patients with leukemic cutaneous T cell lymphoma, or Sezary syndrome. The material sequenced was blood, taken on day 0. These TCRs come from a human donor with cutaneous T cell lymphoma.

This chain connects TRBV2 to TRBJ2-3, with 7 nucleotides matching TRBD1. Germline V gene sequence: CDR1 SNHLY, CDR2 FYNNEI. J was trimmed by 5 bases and V by 3 bases; bases with no gene match: 8. CDR3 length: 15 amino acids. The CDR3 sequence: CASSERQGELDTQYF. The CDR3 nucleotides read TGTGCCAGCAGTGAGAGACAGGGAGAGTTAGATACGCAGTATTTT.

The chain recombines TRBV6-6 with TRBJ1-1, with D unclear. Germline CDR1 is MNHNY and CDR2 is SVGAGI (reference sequence). With 6 bases removed from V and 7 bases from J, the gap between germline ends came to 9 bases. This CDR3 spans 11 amino acids. The CDR3 sequence: CASRLSGEAFF. The CDR3 nucleotides are TGTGCCAGCAGGTTATCGGGTGAAGCTTTCTTT.

The chain links TRBV7-6 to TRBJ2-4, with 8 bases that match TRBD2. J was trimmed by 14 bases and V by 5 bases; bases with no gene match: 8. Germline CDR1 reads SGHVS; CDR2 reads FNYEAQ. The CDR3 runs 12 residues. The CDR3 DNA sequence: TGTGCCAGCAGCCCCGCCACGGGGGGGAAGTACTTC. This codes for CASSPATGGKYF.

The chain joins TRBV5-1 to TRBJ2-4; D may be TRBD2 (5 bases). The germline gives CDR1 SGHRS, CDR2 YFSETQ. Trimming cost V 2 bases and J 8 bases, with 8 bases left between them. This CDR3 contains 12 residues. The CDR3 region is CASSLPGDIQYF. The DNA of the CDR3 is TGCGCCAGCAGCTTACCCGGGGACATTCAGTACTTC. Complete variable domain (other parts from reference TRBV5-1 and TRBJ2-4): KAGVTQTPRYLIKTRGQQVTLSCSPISGHRSVSWYQQTPGQGLQFLFEYFSETQRNKGNFPGRFSGRQFSNSRSEMNVSTLELGDSALYLCASSLPGDIQYFGAGTRLSVL.

V and J are TRBV7-8 and TRBJ2-1; 7 bases agree with TRBD2. The V segment lost 1 base and the J segment 6 bases; nucleotides outside the gene matches: 12. The CDR3 contains 17 residues. CDR1 and CDR2 (germline): SGHVS, FQNEAQ. In nucleotides, the CDR3 is TGTGCCAGCAGCTTAGAATCTCTGTACCTAGCGGCCAATGAGCAGTTCTTC. Translating it yields CASSLESLYLAANEQFF. The variable domain in full, completed from reference TRBV7-8 and TRBJ2-1, reads GAGVSQSPRYKVAKRGQDVALRCDPISGHVSLFWYQQALGQGPEFLTYFQNEAQLDKSGLPSDRFFAERPEGSVSTLKIQRTQQEDSAVYLCASSLESLYLAANEQFFGPGTRLTVL.

V usage is TRBV2 and J usage is TRBJ1-5; 7 positions agree with TRBD1. V was pared by 7 bases and J by 7 bases, with 7 bases of the junction left unmatched. CDR1 SNHLY and CDR2 FYNNEI come from the germline V gene. The CDR3 extends over 13 amino acids. The CDR3 loop reads CASTPTGNQPQHF. CDR3 in DNA: TGTGCCAGCACCCCGACAGGGAACCAGCCCCAGCATTTT.

The chain employs TRBV19 and TRBJ2-7; D is perhaps TRBD2 (6 bases). V was shortened by 5 bases and J by 4 bases, with 18 bases between the two germline ends. In germline, CDR1 is LNHDA, CDR2 SQIVND (reference sequence). CDR3 length: 15 residues. The CDR3, as DNA: TGTGCCAGTAGTCTACGACTAGTAGGAGGGTACGAGCAGTACTTC. As protein: CASSLRLVGGYEQYF.

The chain has TRBV6-5 and TRBJ2-2; 9 bases fit TRBD1. The length of the CDR3 is 15 residues. Looked up from germline, CDR1 is MNHEY and CDR2 is SVGAGI. Trimming cost V 0 bases and J 6 bases; bases outside gene matches: 2. The CDR3 nucleotides read TGTGCCAGCAGTTACTCGACAGGGGGGGCCGGGGAGCTGTTTTTT. Protein product: CASSYSTGGAGELFF.

This chain uses TRBV4-1 with TRBJ2-2, with 10 bases fitting TRBD2. V shed 1 base and J 6 bases; nucleotides not matched to a gene: 5. This CDR3 comprises 16 residues. Germline loops: CDR1 MGHRA, CDR2 YSYEKL. This CDR3 reads CASSQVGSGGAGELFF. The CDR3 DNA is TGCGCCAGCAGCCAAGTGGGCAGCGGGGGGGCCGGGGAGCTGTTTTTT.

The chain combines TRBV4-2 with TRBJ2-1; the match to TRBD2 covers 8 bases. V gave up 1 base and J gave up 7 bases; unmatched junction bases: 9. The CDR3 length is 16 residues. CDR1 and CDR2 (germline): LGHNA, YNFKEQ. The CDR3 loop reads CASSQGPSGGVNEQFF. The CDR3 DNA reads as TGTGCCAGCAGCCAAGGCCCCTCCGGGGGGGTTAATGAGCAGTTCTTC.

The chain recombines TRBV6-8 with TRBJ1-1; D not certain. V lost 6 bases and J lost 7, with 9 bases in between. Looked up from germline, CDR1 is MNHGY and CDR2 is SAAAGT. The CDR3 is 11 residues long. The DNA of the CDR3 is TGTGCCAGCAGGTTATCGGGTGAAGCTTTCTTT. Residues: CASRLSGEAFF.

The CDR3, as DNA: TGTGCCAGCAGCGCCTCCGGAAGCTCAGGAAACACCATATATTTT. Residues: CASSASGSSGNTIYF. The chain recombines TRBV7-8 with TRBJ1-3; D call uncertain. V was shortened by 5 bases and J by 4 bases, with 15 bases between the two germline ends. CDR3 length equals 15 residues. Per the germline V gene, CDR1 is SGHVS and CDR2 is FQNEAQ.

This chain's CDR3 is CASSYLMNTGELFF. The CDR3 DNA follows: TGTGCCAGCAGCTACCTAATGAACACCGGGGAGCTGTTTTTT. V usage is TRBV7-2 and J usage is TRBJ2-2; no clear D gene. The V gene lost 4 bases and the J gene lost 1 base, with 7 bases spanning the gap. Germline CDR1 reads SGHTA; CDR2 reads FQGNSA. This CDR3 spans 14 amino acids.

The rearrangement uses TRBV7-2 and TRBJ1-3, with a tentative D call TRBD1 (5 bases). Looked up from germline, CDR1 is SGHTA and CDR2 is FQGNSA. The ends were cut back, 5 bases at V and 4 bases at J, with 18 bases in the middle. CDR3 length equals 16 residues. The CDR3 DNA is TGTGCCAGCAGCCCTGGGTGGACAAAGTCAGGAAACACCATATATTTT. Translating gives CASSPGWTKSGNTIYF.

The chain has TRBV6-1 and TRBJ2-2; a possible D gene is TRBD1 (6 bases). V lost 8 bases and J 0 bases, leaving 13 bases between the germline ends. The CDR3 runs to 15 residues. Germline V CDR1 and CDR2: MNHNS, SASEGT. CDR3 nucleotide sequence: TGTGCCAGCGGATACGGACAGTCGAACACCGGGGAGCTGTTTTTT. This translates into CASGYGQSNTGELFF.

The chain carries TRBV5-7 and TRBJ1-2; 8 positions agree with TRBD1. TRBV5-7 is placed among ORFs of uncertain function. The CDR3 is made up of 13 amino acids. The trim removed 10 bases at V and 8 bases at J, leaving 13 bases unmatched. CDR3 sequence reads: CAGGAGGADGYTF. The DNA for the CDR3 is TGTGCCGGGGGGGCAGGGGGCGCAGACGGCTACACCTTC.

The chain recombines TRBV11-2 with TRBJ1-1; a possible D gene is TRBD1 (6 bases). CDR3 length: 15 amino acids. In germline, CDR1 is SGHAT, CDR2 FQNNGV. V was clipped by 4 bases and J by 0 bases, with 12 bases between them. The CDR3 loop reads CASSSRTALNTEAFF. The CDR3 DNA is TGTGCCAGCAGCTCCCGGACAGCTCTGAACACTGAAGCTTTCTTT.

The rearrangement links TRBV28 to TRBJ2-1, with 7 bases lining up with TRBD1. From germline, CDR1 is MDHEN and CDR2 SYDVKM. The CDR3 length is 17 residues. With 4 bases clipped from V and 0 bases from J, the junction kept 9 bases outside the gene matches. The CDR3: CASSSMGWDSSYNEQFF. As DNA, the CDR3 is TGTGCCAGCAGTTCAATGGGTTGGGACAGCTCCTACAATGAGCAGTTCTTC.

The chain joins TRBV10-3 to TRBJ1-1; 10 bases map to TRBD1. Germline loops: CDR1 ENHRY, CDR2 SYGVKD. CDR3 length equals 15 residues. The V segment lost 3 bases and the J segment 11 bases; nucleotides outside the gene matches: 12. CDR3 loop: CAISDAGTGEISAFF. The CDR3 bases are TGTGCCATCAGTGACGCCGGGACAGGGGAAATAAGTGCTTTCTTT.

V usage is TRBV9 and J usage is TRBJ2-2; D may correspond to TRBD1 or TRBD2 (6 bases each). The length of the CDR3 is 16 residues. Germline CDR1 and CDR2: SGDLS and YYNGEE. Trimming removed 0 bases at V and 3 bases at J, with 12 bases between. CDR3 loop: CASSVGGAGDTGELFF. The CDR3 DNA is TGTGCCAGCAGCGTAGGCGGGGCAGGGGACACCGGGGAGCTGTTTTTT.

This rearrangement joins TRBV2 to TRBJ2-1, with 9 bases that match TRBD1. V trimming: 6 bases; J trimming: 5 bases; junction bases outside the gene matches: 8. CDR3 length equals 15 residues. Germline CDR1 and CDR2: SNHLY and FYNNEI. The CDR3 region is CASSAEGQGHNEQFF. In DNA form, the CDR3 reads TGTGCCAGCAGCGCAGAAGGACAGGGGCACAATGAGCAGTTCTTC. Supplemented by reference TRBV2 and TRBJ2-1, the full variable domain reads EPEVTQTPSHQVTQMGQEVILRCVPISNHLYFYWYRQILGQKVEFLVSFYNNEISEKSEIFDDQFSVERPDGSNFTLKIRSTKLEDSAMYFCASSAEGQGHNEQFFGPGTRLTVL.

This chain connects TRBV11-2 to TRBJ1-4, with 7 bases fitting TRBD1. The CDR3 sequence is 18 residues long. Trimming took 1 base from V and 5 from J; bases not matched to a gene: 13. Germline CDR1 and CDR2: SGHAT and FQNNGV. CDR3 amino acids: CASSLVSPRTGINEKLFF. The DNA for the CDR3 is TGTGCCAGCAGCTTAGTTTCCCCTCGGACAGGAATAAATGAAAAACTGTTTTTT.

The chain joins TRBV5-6 to TRBJ2-2, with TRBD2 matching over 8 bases. The CDR3 totals 14 residues. V lost 7 bases, J lost 3 bases, and 5 bases stayed unmatched. From germline, CDR1 is SGHDT and CDR2 YYEEEE. CDR3 loop: CASLRGGDTGELFF. As DNA, the CDR3 is TGTGCCAGCTTACGGGGGGGCGACACCGGGGAGCTGTTTTTT. Full variable domain (outside the CDR3, taken from reference TRBV5-6 and TRBJ2-2): DAGVTQSPTHLIKTRGQQVTLRCSPKSGHDTVSWYQQALGQGPQFIFQYYEEEERQRGNFPDRFSGHQFPNYSSELNVNALLLGDSALYLCASLRGGDTGELFFGEGSRLTVL.

The rearrangement links TRBV6-5 to TRBJ2-4; D may correspond to TRBD1 or TRBD2 (5 bases each). V gave up 6 bases and J gave up 0 bases, with 9 bases separating them. The CDR3 totals 14 residues. Germline lookup yields CDR1 MNHEY and CDR2 SVGAGI. The DNA of the CDR3 is TGTGCCAGCAGATCCGGGACAGCCAAAAACATTCAGTACTTC. Translated: CASRSGTAKNIQYF.

This rearrangement joins TRBV28 to TRBJ2-3; TRBD1 or TRBD2 may be the D gene (5 bases each). The CDR3 contains 19 residues. The germline V gene has CDR1 MDHEN and CDR2 SYDVKM. Deletions cut 0 bases from V and 3 bases from J, with 22 bases between. The CDR3 nucleotides read TGTGCCAGCAGTTTATGGGTAACGCCAGGGACCGTAGGGACAGATACGCAGTATTTT. This encodes CASSLWVTPGTVGTDTQYF.

V usage is TRBV7-2 and J usage is TRBJ2-1, with D possibly being TRBD2 (5 bases). Trimming took 5 bases from V and 9 from J, leaving 11 bases between them. Germline V CDR1 and CDR2: SGHTA, FQGNSA. CDR3 length: 12 amino acids. CDR3: CASSLGRGEQFF. The CDR3 coding sequence is TGTGCCAGCAGCCTCGGCCGGGGTGAGCAGTTCTTC.

This clone was detected a few times. This chain connects TRBV19 to TRBJ2-2; D is undetermined. The CDR3 consists of 12 residues. The germline CDR1 and CDR2 sequences are LNHDA and SQIVND (reference sequence). V gave up 2 bases and J gave up 6 bases, with 4 bases separating them. The CDR3 DNA sequence: TGTGCCAGTAGTATAACTGCCGGGGAGCTGTTTTTT. This gives the protein CASSITAGELFF.

The V gene is TRBV5-4, the J gene TRBJ2-1; 11 bases are shared with TRBD2. The CDR3 runs to 15 residues. Germline CDR1 reads SGHNT; CDR2 reads YYREEE (reference sequence). The V segment lost 0 bases and the J segment 5 bases; nucleotides outside the gene matches: 1. The CDR3 bases are TGTGCCAGCAGCTTGGAACTAGCGGGGGACAATGAGCAGTTCTTC. This sequence encodes CASSLELAGDNEQFF.

This clone was counted a single time. In DNA form, the CDR3 reads TGTGCCAGCAGTTCCTTCAATTCGGGACAGGGGTTTGGCTACACCTTC. Translation gives CASSSFNSGQGFGYTF. V and J are TRBV28 and TRBJ1-2; 10 bases are shared with TRBD1. The germline V gene has CDR1 MDHEN and CDR2 SYDVKM. This CDR3 is 16 amino acids long. Trimming at V came to 4 bases and at J to 7 bases, leaving 12 bases not matched to a gene.